The present T cell receptor (beta chain) was sequenced within a study of blood T cell repertoires in COVID-19. Cohorts were assigned according to the clinical history that participants reported. The CDR3 consists of 15 residues. Germline V lookup: CDR1 SGDLS, CDR2 YYNGEE. V was cut by 3 bases and J by 3 bases, with 13 bases left in between. The method was immunoSEQ multiplex PCR; TCRdb's version includes in-frame clones alone and lacks a portion of them. The sample has approximately 220,000 clones, roughly 90% seen once; the top ten hold over 12%. The TCR sequence derives from a man aged 30-40 years who had been exposed to COVID-19. The J gene is TRBJ1-5, the V gene TRBV9, with D hard to call. Material: PBMCs or T cells enriched from blood (not recorded which). The CDR3 coding sequence is TGTGCCAGCAGCGGGACTCATCACGTCAATCAGCCCCAGCATTTT. Protein product: CASSGTHHVNQPQHF.